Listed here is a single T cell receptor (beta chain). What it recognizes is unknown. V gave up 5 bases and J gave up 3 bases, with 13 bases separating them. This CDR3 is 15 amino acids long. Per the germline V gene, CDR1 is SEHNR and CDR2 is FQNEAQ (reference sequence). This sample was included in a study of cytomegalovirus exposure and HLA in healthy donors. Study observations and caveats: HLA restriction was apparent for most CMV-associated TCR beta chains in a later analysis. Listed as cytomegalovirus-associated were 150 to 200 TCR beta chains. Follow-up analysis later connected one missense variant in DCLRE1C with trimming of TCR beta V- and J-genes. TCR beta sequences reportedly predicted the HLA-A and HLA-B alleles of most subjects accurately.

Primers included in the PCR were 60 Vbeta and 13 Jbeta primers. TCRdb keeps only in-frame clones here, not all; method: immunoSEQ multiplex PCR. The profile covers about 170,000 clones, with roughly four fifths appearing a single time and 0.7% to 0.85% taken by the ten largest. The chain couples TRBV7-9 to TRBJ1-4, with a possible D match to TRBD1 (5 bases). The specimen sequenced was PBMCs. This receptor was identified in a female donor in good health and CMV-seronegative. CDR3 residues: CASSLRQPPNEKLFF. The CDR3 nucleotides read TGTGCCAGCAGCCTAAGACAGCCTCCTAATGAAAAACTGTTTTTT.